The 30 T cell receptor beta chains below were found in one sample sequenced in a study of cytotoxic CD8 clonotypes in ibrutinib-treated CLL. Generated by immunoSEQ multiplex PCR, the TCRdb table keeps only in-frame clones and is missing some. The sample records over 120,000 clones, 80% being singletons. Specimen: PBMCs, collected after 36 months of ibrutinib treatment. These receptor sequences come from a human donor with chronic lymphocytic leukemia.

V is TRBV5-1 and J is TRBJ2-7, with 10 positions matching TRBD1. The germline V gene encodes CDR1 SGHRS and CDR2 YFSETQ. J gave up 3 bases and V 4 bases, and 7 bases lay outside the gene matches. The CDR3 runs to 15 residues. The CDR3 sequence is CASSPSGQGLYEQYF. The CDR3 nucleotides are TGCGCCAGCAGCCCCTCGGGACAGGGGCTCTACGAGCAGTACTTC.

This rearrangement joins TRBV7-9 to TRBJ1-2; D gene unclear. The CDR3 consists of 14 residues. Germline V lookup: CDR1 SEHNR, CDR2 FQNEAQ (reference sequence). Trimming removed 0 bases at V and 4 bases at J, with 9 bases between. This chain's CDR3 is CASSLAALGYGYTF. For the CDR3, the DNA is TGTGCCAGCAGCTTAGCGGCCCTGGGCTATGGCTACACCTTC.

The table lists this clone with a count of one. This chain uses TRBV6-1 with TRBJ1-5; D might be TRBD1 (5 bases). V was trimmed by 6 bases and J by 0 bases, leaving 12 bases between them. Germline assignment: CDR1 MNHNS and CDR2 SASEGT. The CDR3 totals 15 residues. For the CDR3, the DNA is TGTGCCAGCAGAGCGACAGTTAATAGCAATCAGCCCCAGCATTTT. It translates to CASRATVNSNQPQHF.

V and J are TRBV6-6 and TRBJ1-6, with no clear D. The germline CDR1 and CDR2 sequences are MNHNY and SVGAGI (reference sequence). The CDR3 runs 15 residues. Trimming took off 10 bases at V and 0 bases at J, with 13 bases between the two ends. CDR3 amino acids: CATKSRSSYNSPLHF. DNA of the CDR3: TGTGCCACCAAGAGTCGGAGCTCCTATAATTCACCCCTCCACTTT.

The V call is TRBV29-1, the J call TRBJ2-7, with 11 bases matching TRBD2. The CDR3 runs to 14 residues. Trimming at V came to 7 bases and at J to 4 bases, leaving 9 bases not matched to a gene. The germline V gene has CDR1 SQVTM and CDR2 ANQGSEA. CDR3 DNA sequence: TGCAGCGCCAGGTTGGGACTAGCGGCGTACGAGCAGTACTTC. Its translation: CSARLGLAAYEQYF.

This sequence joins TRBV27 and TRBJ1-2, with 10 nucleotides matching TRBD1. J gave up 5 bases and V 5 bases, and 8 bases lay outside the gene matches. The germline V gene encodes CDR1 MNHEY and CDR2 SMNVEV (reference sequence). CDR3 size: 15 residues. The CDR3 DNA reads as TGTGCCAGCAGTCGTACTGGACAGGGGGTTTATGGCTACACCTTC. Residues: CASSRTGQGVYGYTF.

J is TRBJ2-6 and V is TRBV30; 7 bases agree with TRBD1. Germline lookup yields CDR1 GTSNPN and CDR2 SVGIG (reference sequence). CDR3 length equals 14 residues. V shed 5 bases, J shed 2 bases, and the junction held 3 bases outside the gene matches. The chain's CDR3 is CAWDRVPGANVLTF. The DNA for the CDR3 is TGTGCCTGGGACAGGGTCCCTGGGGCCAACGTCCTGACTTTC.

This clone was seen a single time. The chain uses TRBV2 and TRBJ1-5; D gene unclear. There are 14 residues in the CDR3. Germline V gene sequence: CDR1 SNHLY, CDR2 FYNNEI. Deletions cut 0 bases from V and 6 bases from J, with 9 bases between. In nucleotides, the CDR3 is TGTGCCAGCAGTGAAGCGGACCGCAGTCAGCCCCAGCATTTT. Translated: CASSEADRSQPQHF.

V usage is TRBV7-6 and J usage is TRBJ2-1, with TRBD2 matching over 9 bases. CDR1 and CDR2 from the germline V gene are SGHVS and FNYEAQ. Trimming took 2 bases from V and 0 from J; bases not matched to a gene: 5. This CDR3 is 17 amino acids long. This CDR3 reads CASSLKASGTSYNEQFF. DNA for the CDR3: TGTGCCAGCAGCTTAAAGGCTAGCGGGACCTCCTACAATGAGCAGTTCTTC. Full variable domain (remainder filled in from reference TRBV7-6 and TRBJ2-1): GAGVSQSPRYKVTKRGQDVALRCDPISGHVSLYWYRQALGQGPEFLTYFNYEAQQDKSGLPNDRFSAERPEGSISTLTIQRTEQRDSAMYRCASSLKASGTSYNEQFFGPGTRLTVL.

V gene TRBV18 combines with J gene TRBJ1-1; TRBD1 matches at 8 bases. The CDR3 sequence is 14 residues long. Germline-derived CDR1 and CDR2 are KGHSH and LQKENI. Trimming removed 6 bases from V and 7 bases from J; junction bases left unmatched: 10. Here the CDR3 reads CASSPTGGGVEAFF. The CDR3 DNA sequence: TGTGCCAGCTCGCCCACAGGGGGAGGGGTTGAAGCTTTCTTT.

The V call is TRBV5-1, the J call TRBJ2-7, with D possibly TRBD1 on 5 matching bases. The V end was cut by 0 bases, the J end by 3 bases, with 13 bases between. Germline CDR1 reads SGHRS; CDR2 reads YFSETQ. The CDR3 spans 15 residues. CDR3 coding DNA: TGCGCCAGCAGCTTGGTGGCAGGGCCGAACTACGAGCAGTACTTC. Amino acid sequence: CASSLVAGPNYEQYF. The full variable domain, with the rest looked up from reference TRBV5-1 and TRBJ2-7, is KAGVTQTPRYLIKTRGQQVTLSCSPISGHRSVSWYQQTPGQGLQFLFEYFSETQRNKGNFPGRFSGRQFSNSRSEMNVSTLELGDSALYLCASSLVAGPNYEQYFGPGTRLTVT.

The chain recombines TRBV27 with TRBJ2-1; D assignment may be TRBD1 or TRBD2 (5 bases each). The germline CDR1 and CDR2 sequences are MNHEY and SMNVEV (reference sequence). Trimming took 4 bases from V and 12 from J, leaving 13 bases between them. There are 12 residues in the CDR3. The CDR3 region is CASSSGLVGQFF. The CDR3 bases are TGTGCCAGCAGTTCGGGGCTCGTTGGGCAGTTCTTC.

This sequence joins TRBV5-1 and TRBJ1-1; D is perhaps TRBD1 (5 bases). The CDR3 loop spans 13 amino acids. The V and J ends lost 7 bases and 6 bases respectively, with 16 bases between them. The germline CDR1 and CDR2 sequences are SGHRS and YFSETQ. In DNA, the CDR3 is TGCGCCAGCGGGTATACGGGGGAGGCTGAAGCTTTCTTT. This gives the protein CASGYTGEAEAFF.

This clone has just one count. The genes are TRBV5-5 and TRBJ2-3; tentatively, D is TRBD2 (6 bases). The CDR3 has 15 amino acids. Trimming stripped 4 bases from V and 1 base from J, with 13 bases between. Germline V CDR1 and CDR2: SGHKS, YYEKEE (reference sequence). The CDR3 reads CASSIRGGGTDTQYF. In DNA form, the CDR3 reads TGTGCCAGCAGCATTAGGGGAGGTGGCACAGATACGCAGTATTTT.

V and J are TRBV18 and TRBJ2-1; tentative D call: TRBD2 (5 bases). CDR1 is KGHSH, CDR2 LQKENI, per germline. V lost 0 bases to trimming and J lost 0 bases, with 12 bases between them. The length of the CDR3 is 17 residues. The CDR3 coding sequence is TGTGCCAGCTCACCACCAACTAGAATAAGCTCCTACAATGAGCAGTTCTTC. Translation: CASSPPTRISSYNEQFF. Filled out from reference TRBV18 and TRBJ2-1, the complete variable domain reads NAGVMQNPRHLVRRRGQEARLRCSPMKGHSHVYWYRQLPEEGLKFMVYLQKENIIDESGMPKERFSAEFPKEGPSILRIQQVVRGDSAAYFCASSPPTRISSYNEQFFGPGTRLTVL.

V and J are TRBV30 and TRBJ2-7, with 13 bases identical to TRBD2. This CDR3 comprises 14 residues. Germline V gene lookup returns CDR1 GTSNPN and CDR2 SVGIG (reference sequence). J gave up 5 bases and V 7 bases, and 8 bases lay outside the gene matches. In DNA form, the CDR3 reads TGTGCCTACCTCTGGACTAGCGGGAGTAACGAGCAGTACTTC. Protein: CAYLWTSGSNEQYF.

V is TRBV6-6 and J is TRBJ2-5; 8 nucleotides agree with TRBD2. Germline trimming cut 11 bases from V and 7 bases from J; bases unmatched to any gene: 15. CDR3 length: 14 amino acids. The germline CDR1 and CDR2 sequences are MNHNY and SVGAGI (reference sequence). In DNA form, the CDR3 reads TGTGCCCACGCCCTCCTGGCGGGAGGTGGGACCCAGTACTTC. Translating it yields CAHALLAGGGTQYF.

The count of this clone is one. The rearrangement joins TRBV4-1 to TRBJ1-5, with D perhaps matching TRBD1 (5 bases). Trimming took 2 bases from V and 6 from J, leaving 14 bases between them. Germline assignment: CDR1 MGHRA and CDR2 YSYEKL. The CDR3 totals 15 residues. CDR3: CASSQLGAAGQPQHF. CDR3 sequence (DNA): TGCGCCAGCAGCCAACTCGGGGCAGCTGGTCAGCCCCAGCATTTT.

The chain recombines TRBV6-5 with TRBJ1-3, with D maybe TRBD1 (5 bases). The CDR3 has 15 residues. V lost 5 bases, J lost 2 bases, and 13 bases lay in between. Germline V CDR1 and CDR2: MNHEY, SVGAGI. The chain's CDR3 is CASSPTGYTGNTIYF. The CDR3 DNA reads TGTGCCAGCAGTCCTACAGGATACACTGGAAACACCATATATTTT.

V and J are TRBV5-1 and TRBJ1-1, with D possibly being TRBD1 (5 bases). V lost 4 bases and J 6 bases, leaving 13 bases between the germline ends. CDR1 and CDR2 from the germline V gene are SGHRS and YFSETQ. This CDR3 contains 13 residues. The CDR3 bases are TGCGCCAGCAGCAGGTCTCGGGACGCTGAAGCTTTCTTT. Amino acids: CASSRSRDAEAFF.

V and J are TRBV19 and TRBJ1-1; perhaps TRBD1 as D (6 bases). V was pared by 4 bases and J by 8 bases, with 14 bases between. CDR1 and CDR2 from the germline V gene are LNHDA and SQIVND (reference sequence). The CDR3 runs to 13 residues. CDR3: CASSTGRGGEAFF. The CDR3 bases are TGTGCCAGTAGTACCGGCAGGGGAGGAGAAGCTTTCTTT.

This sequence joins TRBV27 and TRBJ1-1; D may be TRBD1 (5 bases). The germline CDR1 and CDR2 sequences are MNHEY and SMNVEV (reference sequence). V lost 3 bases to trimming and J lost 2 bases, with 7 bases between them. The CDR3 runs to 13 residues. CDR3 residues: CASSFRDNTEAFF. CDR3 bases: TGTGCCAGCAGTTTCCGGGACAACACTGAAGCTTTCTTT.

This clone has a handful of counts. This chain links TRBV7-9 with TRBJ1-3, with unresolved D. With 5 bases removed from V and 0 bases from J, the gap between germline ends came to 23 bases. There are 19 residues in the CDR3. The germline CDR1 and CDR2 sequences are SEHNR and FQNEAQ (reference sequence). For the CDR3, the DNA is TGTGCCAGCAGCCCACTTAGTGATCTAGGACGCAGCTCTGGAAACACCATATATTTT. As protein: CASSPLSDLGRSSGNTIYF.

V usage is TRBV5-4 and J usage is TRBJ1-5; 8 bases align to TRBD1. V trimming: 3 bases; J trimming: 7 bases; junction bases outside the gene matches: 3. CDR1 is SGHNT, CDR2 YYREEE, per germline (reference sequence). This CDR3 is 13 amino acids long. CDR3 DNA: TGTGCCAGCAGCTCGGACAGGGAACAGCCCCAGCATTTT. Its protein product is CASSSDREQPQHF.

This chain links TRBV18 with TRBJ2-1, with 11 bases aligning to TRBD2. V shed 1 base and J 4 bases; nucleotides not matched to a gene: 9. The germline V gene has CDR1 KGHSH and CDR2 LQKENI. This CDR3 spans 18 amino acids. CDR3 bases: TGTGCCAGCTCACCACGGACTAGCGGGTCCACCATATACAATGAGCAGTTCTTC. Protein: CASSPRTSGSTIYNEQFF.

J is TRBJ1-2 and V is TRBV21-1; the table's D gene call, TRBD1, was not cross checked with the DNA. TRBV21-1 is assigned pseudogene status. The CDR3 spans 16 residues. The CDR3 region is CASSKEWGRTIYGYTF. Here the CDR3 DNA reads TGTGCCAGCAGCAAAGAATGGGGCCGCACCATCTATGGCTACACCTTC.

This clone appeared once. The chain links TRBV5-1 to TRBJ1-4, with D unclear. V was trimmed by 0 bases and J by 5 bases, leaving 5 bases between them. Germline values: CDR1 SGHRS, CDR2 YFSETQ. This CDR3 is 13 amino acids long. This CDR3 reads CASSLVPNEKLFF. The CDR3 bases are TGCGCCAGCAGCTTGGTGCCGAATGAAAAACTGTTTTTT.

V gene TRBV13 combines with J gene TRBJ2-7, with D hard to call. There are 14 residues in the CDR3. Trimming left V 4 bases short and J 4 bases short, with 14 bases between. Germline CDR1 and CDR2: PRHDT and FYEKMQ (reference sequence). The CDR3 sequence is CASSSSPTEYEQYF. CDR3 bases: TGTGCCAGCAGCTCCTCTCCGACTGAGTACGAGCAGTACTTC.

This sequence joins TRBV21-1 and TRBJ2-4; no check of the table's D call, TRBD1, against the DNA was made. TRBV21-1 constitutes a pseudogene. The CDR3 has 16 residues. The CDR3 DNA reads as TGTGCCAGCAGCAAAGAGAGAGGGGGATCCAAAAACATTCAGTACTTC. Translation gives CASSKERGGSKNIQYF.

The CDR3 DNA reads as TGTGCCAGCTCACACCCACTAGACCCAGATACGCAGTATTTT. This encodes CASSHPLDPDTQYF. The chain couples TRBV18 to TRBJ2-3; a weak D match, TRBD2 (5 bases). The germline V gene encodes CDR1 KGHSH and CDR2 LQKENI. With 4 bases removed from V and 4 bases from J, the gap between germline ends came to 12 bases. This CDR3 comprises 14 residues.